Sequencing of this T cell receptor (beta chain) was carried out in a study of OX40 agonist ivuxolimab in advanced cancers. Study-level findings and limits: Still undetermined is the antigen specificity of the expanded peripheral T cells.

Enrollment shut out patients with autoimmune disease history or systemic immunosuppression. Patients had blood sampled at baseline and again on cycle 4 day 1 and cycle 7 day 1. Only in-frame clones appear in the TCRdb table, and some are missing; sequencing was by immunoSEQ multiplex PCR. The repertoire consists of 90,000 or so clones, with roughly nine tenths occurring once and the leading ten covering around 2.5%. Note on this clone: No antigen is known for it.

Germline V CDR1 and CDR2: MGHDK, SYGVNS. Trimming took 6 bases from V and 2 from J, leaving 18 bases between them. The CDR3 covers 16 residues. The chain joins TRBV25-1 to TRBJ2-3; D is possibly TRBD1 (6 bases). The sequenced sample was CD4+ or CD8+ T cells sorted from blood, obtained in a trial of the OX40 agonist ivuxolimab. The source is an adult with an advanced solid tumor such as melanoma, head and neck, liver or kidney cancer. In DNA, the CDR3 is TGTGCCAGCAGGCCAAGGACAGCTTTCTCCACAGATACGCAGTATTTT. Translation gives CASRPRTAFSTDTQYF.